The table lists the clone carrying this T cell receptor (beta chain) with a few counts. A second PCR, run for roughly 7 to 11 cycles, used a sample-barcoded 5' primer plus a J-beta primer mix. Unique molecular identifiers of 12 random nucleotides labeled each cDNA. One entry per CDR3 protein results from TCRdb running MiXCR on the 5' RACE reads. Of 750,000 to 950,000 distinct CDR3 sequences in the sample, 25% to 35% were seen once. These data are taken from a study of blood T cells in healthy people across ages. Each sample gave at least 6 million isolated PBMCs. Trimming took 3 bases from V and 6 from J, leaving 17 bases between them. CDR1 and CDR2 (germline): DFQATT, SNEGSKA (reference sequence). The CDR3 covers 14 residues. The same sample was also studied in work on T cells of mothers and their children. That work contributes: Compared with unrelated pairs, related mother-child pairs had slightly higher, non-significant overlap.

Material: blood. The chain uses TRBV20-1 and TRBJ1-2; D call uncertain. The TCR was taken from a woman aged 40 to 55 in good health. CDR3 loop: CSARSGISQNGYTF. CDR3 in DNA: TGCAGTGCTAGGTCTGGGATATCTCAAAATGGCTACACCTTC.